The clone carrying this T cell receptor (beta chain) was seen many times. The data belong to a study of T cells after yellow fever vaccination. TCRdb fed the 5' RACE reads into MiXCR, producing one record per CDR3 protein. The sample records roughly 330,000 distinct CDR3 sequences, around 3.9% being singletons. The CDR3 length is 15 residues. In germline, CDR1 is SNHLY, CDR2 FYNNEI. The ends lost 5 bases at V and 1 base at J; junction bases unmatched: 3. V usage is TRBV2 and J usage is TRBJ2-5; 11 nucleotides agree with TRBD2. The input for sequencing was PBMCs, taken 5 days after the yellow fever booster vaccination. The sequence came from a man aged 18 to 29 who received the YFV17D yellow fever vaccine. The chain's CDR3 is CASSLLAGGQETQYF. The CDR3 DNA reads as TGTGCCAGCAGTCTTCTAGCGGGGGGCCAAGAGACCCAGTACTTC.